The 18 T cell receptor beta chains below were found in one sample sequenced in a study of control samples from healthy donors and cancer patients (TCRdb year 2020). The receptor library was made with the immunoSEQ multiplex PCR assay. TCRdb took over this immuneACCESS table, retaining in-frame rearrangements with V and J assigned. Such tables are incomplete; in checked studies, under half of the missing clones stem from an unresolved V gene, and the remainder is unexplained. This sample comprises approximately 20,000 clones, about 86% of them detected only once. Around a tenth of the sample is taken by the ten largest. Material for sequencing was PBMCs. Every receptor here comes from a woman aged 70-85 years with colorectal cancer.

This clone was seen a few times. This rearrangement joins TRBV25-1 to TRBJ2-5; 8 nucleotides align to TRBD1. J was trimmed by 2 bases and V by 2 bases; bases with no gene match: 7. Germline-derived CDR1 and CDR2 are MGHDK and SYGVNS. There are 16 residues in the CDR3. As DNA, the CDR3 is TGTGCCAGCAGTGAAGCCTTAAGGACAGGGCAAGAGACCCAGTACTTC. Translating it yields CASSEALRTGQETQYF.

This sequence joins TRBV29-1 and TRBJ2-3, with 8 bases aligning to TRBD1. This CDR3 spans 13 amino acids. V gave up 6 bases and J gave up 1 base; unmatched junction bases: 3. Germline CDR1 SQVTM, CDR2 ANQGSEA. CDR3 in DNA: TGCAGCGTCGACAGGGGTGGCACAGATACGCAGTATTTT. Protein: CSVDRGGTDTQYF.

This chain joins TRBV5-1 and TRBJ1-1; D gene ambiguous. The V and J ends lost 2 bases and 7 bases respectively, with 12 bases between them. Germline assignment: CDR1 SGHRS and CDR2 YFSETQ. The CDR3 has 13 residues. The CDR3 protein is CASSFVGNSEAFF. In nucleotides, the CDR3 is TGCGCCAGCAGCTTTGTGGGGAATAGTGAAGCTTTCTTT. The full variable domain, with the rest looked up from reference TRBV5-1 and TRBJ1-1, is KAGVTQTPRYLIKTRGQQVTLSCSPISGHRSVSWYQQTPGQGLQFLFEYFSETQRNKGNFPGRFSGRQFSNSRSEMNVSTLELGDSALYLCASSFVGNSEAFFGQGTRLTVV.

The chain carries TRBV11-3 and TRBJ1-2; 8 bases line up with TRBD1. CDR3 length: 14 amino acids. After removal of 2 bases from V and 8 bases from J, the junction contained 7 bases not matched to a gene. CDR1 is SGHNT, CDR2 YENEEA, per germline. CDR3 in amino acids: CASSLSTGAGGYTF. The CDR3 DNA reads as TGTGCCAGCAGCTTATCGACAGGGGCCGGCGGCTACACCTTC.

This clone was counted once. The chain uses TRBV15 and TRBJ2-1; 12 bases line up with TRBD2. The CDR3 covers 17 residues. In germline, CDR1 is LNHNV, CDR2 YYDKDF (reference sequence). The V and J ends lost 0 bases and 6 bases, in that order; junction bases with no gene match: 6. This chain's CDR3 is CATSREPSGRAGNEQFF. The CDR3 bases are TGTGCCACCAGCAGAGAACCTAGCGGGAGGGCCGGCAATGAGCAGTTCTTC.

The CDR3 DNA reads TGCGCCAGCAGCCAAGAGTACTCGGGAGGGGGAAAACTGTTTTTT. It encodes CASSQEYSGGGKLFF. V and J are TRBV4-3 and TRBJ1-4; D may be TRBD1 (6 bases). V gave up 0 bases and J gave up 10 bases, with 15 bases separating them. The CDR3 has 15 amino acids. The V gene's germline CDR1 is LGHNA and CDR2 YSLEER.

In this sample, this clone turned up a few times. The V gene is TRBV19, the J gene TRBJ2-2; D remains unclear. Germline V CDR1 and CDR2: LNHDA, SQIVND (reference sequence). The CDR3 runs 14 residues. With 3 bases removed from V and 2 bases from J, the gap between germline ends came to 7 bases. DNA of the CDR3: TGTGCCAGTAGTATTTTGGCTAACACCGGGGAGCTGTTTTTT. This translates into CASSILANTGELFF.

The chain is built from TRBV4-2 and TRBJ1-5; maybe TRBD1 (5 bases). V was trimmed by 0 bases and J by 5 bases, leaving 14 bases between them. Germline V gene sequence: CDR1 LGHNA, CDR2 YNFKEQ. The CDR3 contains 16 residues. The CDR3, as DNA: TGTGCCAGCAGCCAAGAGGCAGGGAGCACCTATCAGCCCCAGCATTTT. This sequence encodes CASSQEAGSTYQPQHF.

The chain carries TRBV5-1 and TRBJ2-1, with D uncertain. The ends were cut back, 2 bases at V and 2 bases at J, with 8 bases in the middle. The CDR3 loop spans 14 amino acids. CDR1 is SGHRS and CDR2 is YFSETQ in the germline V gene. CDR3 sequence (DNA): TGCGCCAGCAGCTTAGGCGGTCCCTACAATGAGCAGTTCTTC. Amino acid sequence: CASSLGGPYNEQFF.

The chain uses TRBV2 and TRBJ1-2; tentatively, D is TRBD1 (5 bases). The germline CDR1 and CDR2 sequences are SNHLY and FYNNEI. V gave up 8 bases and J gave up 7 bases, with 8 bases separating them. The CDR3 contains 10 residues. Here the CDR3 DNA reads TGTGCCAGCGGCCAGGGTGGCTACACCTTC. As protein: CASGQGGYTF. Using reference TRBV2 and TRBJ1-2 for the parts outside the CDR3, the full variable domain is EPEVTQTPSHQVTQMGQEVILRCVPISNHLYFYWYRQILGQKVEFLVSFYNNEISEKSEIFDDQFSVERPDGSNFTLKIRSTKLEDSAMYFCASGQGGYTFGSGTRLTVV.

The V gene is TRBV30, the J gene TRBJ2-2; D is ambiguous. The germline CDR1 and CDR2 sequences are GTSNPN and SVGIG (reference sequence). The CDR3 consists of 15 residues. V lost 3 bases and J 0 bases, leaving 11 bases between the germline ends. The CDR3 region is CAWSATSANTGELFF. The CDR3 DNA sequence: TGTGCCTGGAGCGCAACCTCCGCGAACACCGGGGAGCTGTTTTTT.

The gene calls are TRBV3-1 (or the pseudogene TRBV3-2) and TRBJ1-2; 7 bases map to TRBD1. Per the germline V gene, CDR1 is LGHDT and CDR2 is YNNKEL (reference sequence). After removal of 6 bases from V and 8 bases from J, the junction contained 3 bases not matched to a gene. The CDR3 length is 11 residues. CDR3 region: CASRTGNGYTF. The CDR3 region has the DNA TGTGCCAGCAGGACAGGGAACGGCTACACCTTC.

This sequence joins TRBV2 and TRBJ2-1; TRBD1 is a possible D gene (6 bases). The CDR3 contains 13 residues. With 6 bases removed from V and 8 bases from J, the gap between germline ends came to 14 bases. CDR1 and CDR2 from the germline V gene are SNHLY and FYNNEI. DNA for the CDR3: TGTGCCAGCAGAAAAGGGGGAGCGGATGAGCAGTTCTTC. Translation: CASRKGGADEQFF.

The genes are TRBV7-9 and TRBJ2-7; D unresolved. Germline values: CDR1 SEHNR, CDR2 FQNEAQ (reference sequence). V shed 5 bases and J shed 6 bases, with 11 bases lying between them. The CDR3 runs 12 residues. CDR3 coding DNA: TGTGCCAGCAGCAGGGAACGAGGCGAGCAGTACTTC. Its translation is CASSRERGEQYF.

J is TRBJ2-1 and V is TRBV6-5; 10 bases align to TRBD2. The junction had 1 base not matched to a gene; V was cut back by 5 bases and J by 0 bases. CDR3 size: 15 residues. Germline V gene lookup returns CDR1 MNHEY and CDR2 SVGAGI. The CDR3 reads CASSPSGSSYNEQFF. In DNA form, the CDR3 reads TGTGCCAGCAGTCCTAGCGGGAGCTCCTACAATGAGCAGTTCTTC.

There are a few counts of this clone. The V call is TRBV13, the J call TRBJ2-2, with 12 bases matching TRBD2. V shed 2 bases, J shed 5 bases, and the junction held 6 bases outside the gene matches. Germline V lookup: CDR1 PRHDT, CDR2 FYEKMQ (reference sequence). The CDR3 is 17 residues long. CDR3 sequence reads: CASSLITSGRITGELFF. CDR3 sequence (DNA): TGTGCCAGCAGCTTAATAACTAGCGGGAGGATTACCGGGGAGCTGTTTTTT.

The chain links TRBV10-1 to TRBJ1-3, with D unresolved. The CDR3 length is 13 residues. Trimming stripped 0 bases from V and 4 bases from J, with 4 bases between. CDR1 and CDR2 from the germline V gene are WNHNN and SYGVQD (reference sequence). CDR3 amino acids: CASSESNGNTIYF. For the CDR3, the DNA is TGCGCCAGCAGTGAGTCGAACGGAAACACCATATATTTT.

This clone was observed a handful of times. The CDR3 loop is CASSQAWSGGDTQYF. The CDR3 DNA sequence: TGCGCCAGCAGCCAAGCGTGGTCCGGCGGAGATACGCAGTATTTT. V and J are TRBV4-3 and TRBJ2-3; D is uncertain. There are 15 residues in the CDR3. V lost 1 base, J lost 5 bases, and 13 bases lay in between. Germline V gene sequence: CDR1 LGHNA, CDR2 YSLEER.